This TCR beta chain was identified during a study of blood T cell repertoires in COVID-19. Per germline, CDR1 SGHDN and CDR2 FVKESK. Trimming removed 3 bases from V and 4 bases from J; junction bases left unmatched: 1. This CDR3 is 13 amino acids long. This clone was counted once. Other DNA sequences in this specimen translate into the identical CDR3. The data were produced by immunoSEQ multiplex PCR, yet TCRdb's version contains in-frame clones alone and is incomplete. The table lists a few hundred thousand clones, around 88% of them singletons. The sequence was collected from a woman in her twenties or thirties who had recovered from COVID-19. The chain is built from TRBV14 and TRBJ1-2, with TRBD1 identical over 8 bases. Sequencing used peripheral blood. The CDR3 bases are TGTGCCAGCAGCCAGGGGACAGGCTATGGCTACACCTTC. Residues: CASSQGTGYGYTF.